Only a few counts were recorded for the clone carrying this T cell receptor (beta chain). As yet, its antigen is unknown. The CDR3 consists of 17 residues. Germline V lookup: CDR1 LGHDT, CDR2 YNNKEL (reference sequence). Trimming pared 0 bases from V and 0 bases from J, leaving 14 bases between. The sample originates from a study of blood T cells in healthy people across ages. Findings and limits, study-wide: Among T cells, TCR beta diversity per million cells dropped roughly linearly as age rose. The percentage of naive T cells correlated strongly with TCR beta diversity.

The second PCR ran about 6 to 11 cycles with a sample-barcoded 5' primer and J-beta primers. Carrying 12 random nucleotides, a template-switch adaptor labeled each individual cDNA molecule. TCRdb called the 5' RACE reads again in MiXCR, with one record for every CDR3 protein. The sample yields 980,000 or so distinct CDR3 sequences, about 48% seen once. Peripheral blood was drawn, roughly 10 milliliters per donor. This chain links TRBV3-1 with TRBJ1-2; the D is unclear. Specimen: blood. The clonotype comes from a man aged 25-45 years in good health. CDR3 residues: CASSQEGVASANYGYTF. In nucleotides, the CDR3 is TGTGCCAGCAGCCAAGAGGGTGTGGCTTCGGCTAACTATGGCTACACCTTC.